This T cell receptor beta chain was captured by sequencing in a study of blood T cell repertoires in COVID-19. Trimming removed 4 bases from V and 3 bases from J, with 13 bases in between. The CDR3 length is 15 residues. Germline V gives CDR1 MGHDK, CDR2 SYGVNS. Clones were sequenced by immunoSEQ multiplex PCR, and TCRdb holds only the in-frame ones, with some missing. This sample has 180,000 or so clones, with around nine tenths found just once. This clonotype was sampled from a man aged 65 to 85 with acute or convalescent COVID-19. The chain carries TRBV25-1 and TRBJ1-3; possibly TRBD1 for D (6 bases). Sequencing was carried out using peripheral blood. The CDR3 reads CASSGRTDYGNTIYF. DNA of the CDR3: TGTGCCAGCAGTGGAAGGACAGACTATGGAAACACCATATATTTT.